Listed below are T cell receptor beta chains from one sample, sequenced in a study of OX40 agonist ivuxolimab in advanced cancers. The table came from immunoSEQ multiplex PCR; TCRdb's copy has only in-frame clones and leaves some out. The table shows some 60,000 clones, with 75% to 90% occurring only once. Sequenced material: CD4+ or CD8+ T cells sorted from blood, taken in a trial of the OX40 agonist ivuxolimab. The receptors come from an adult with an advanced solid tumor such as melanoma, head and neck, liver or kidney cancer. CDR3s include the opening cysteine and the closing phenylalanine or tryptophan. A D gene is named only where the DNA matches it firmly. The size of a clone is reported for some rows only, either as once, few or many, or as a class for expanded clones.

CDR3nt,CDR3aa,j_gene,abundance,d_gene,len,v_gene
TGCGCCAGCAGTCGTTACTCACAGAACCAAGGGACCCAGTACTTC,CASSRYSQNQGTQYF,TRBJ2-5,NA,NA,15,TRBV4-1
TGCGCCAGCAGCTTGGGGTGGCAGTACTACGAGCAGTACTTC,CASSLGWQYYEQYF,TRBJ2-7,NA,NA,14,TRBV5-1
TGTGCCAGCTCACCACCGGGACAGGCTGGATCAAGGAATGAGCAGTACTTC,CASSPPGQAGSRNEQYF,TRBJ2-7,once,TRBD1,17,TRBV18
TGTGCCAGCAGTGAACGGGGACTAGCGTTGACAGATACGCAGTATTTT,CASSERGLALTDTQYF,TRBJ2-3,NA,TRBD2,16,TRBV2
TGTGCCAGCAGGCAGGTATCTAGCACAGATACGCAGTATTTT,CASRQVSSTDTQYF,TRBJ2-3,NA,NA,14,TRBV2
TGTGCCAGCAGATACTACAATGAGCAGTTCTTC,CASRYYNEQFF,TRBJ2-1,NA,NA,11,TRBV2
TGCAGCGTTGTTCTCGGGGCCGAAGAGACCCAGTACTTC,CSVVLGAEETQYF,TRBJ2-5,NA,NA,13,TRBV29-1
TGTGCCACCAGCAGAGATCAAGGAACAGATACGCAGTATTTT,CATSRDQGTDTQYF,TRBJ2-3,NA,NA,14,TRBV15
TGTGCCATCAGTGAGACTGCAGCCGGCGAGCAGTACTTC,CAISETAAGEQYF,TRBJ2-7,NA,NA,13,TRBV10-3
TGTGCCAGCAGCTTAGGTTGGAGGGGGGTATTCAAAAACACTGAAGCTTTCTTT,CASSLGWRGVFKNTEAFF,TRBJ1-1,few,NA,18,TRBV11-2
TGTGCCAGTAGCCTAACTCAGCCGAGAGTCGAAAAACTGTTTTTT,CASSLTQPRVEKLFF,TRBJ1-4,NA,NA,15,TRBV19
TGTGCCAGTAACTCGGAACGGGGACGCTTCACAGATACGCAGTATTTT,CASNSERGRFTDTQYF,TRBJ2-3,once,NA,16,TRBV7-6
TGTGCCAGCAGTGCCCACCGAGGGGGCACAGAGACCCAGTACTTC,CASSAHRGGTETQYF,TRBJ2-5,NA,TRBD1,15,TRBV2
TGTGCCAGCAGCCCGGGGGGCAGGGGTGCCTACGAGCAGTACTTC,CASSPGGRGAYEQYF,TRBJ2-7,NA,NA,15,TRBV5-6
TGTGCCAGCAGAGAGGAAGGACAGATGGTGGAAGCTTTCTTT,CASREEGQMVEAFF,TRBJ1-1,few,NA,14,TRBV28
TGCGCCAGCAGCTGGGACCGCGGTTCTGGAAACACCATATATTTT,CASSWDRGSGNTIYF,TRBJ1-3,NA,NA,15,TRBV5-1
TGTGCCAGCAGCCAAGATGGGGCAGGTGGGACTGAAGCTTTCTTT,CASSQDGAGGTEAFF,TRBJ1-1,NA,NA,15,TRBV4-2
TGCGCCAGCAGTGAGTCCCCAGGGTTTGAGCAGTTCTTC,CASSESPGFEQFF,TRBJ2-1,NA,NA,13,TRBV10-1
TGTGCCAGCAGTGAAGTAGCTGGGGGGACAAACACCATATATTTT,CASSEVAGGTNTIYF,TRBJ1-3,NA,NA,15,TRBV6-1
TGTGCCAGCAGTTACTCGGCAGGGTCAGGGGAGACCCAGTACTTC,CASSYSAGSGETQYF,TRBJ2-5,few,NA,15,TRBV6-6
TGTGCCAGCAGCTTAGGACGTCCCGGGACAGGATTGAATGAAAAACTGTTTTTT,CASSLGRPGTGLNEKLFF,TRBJ1-4,few,TRBD1,18,TRBV11-2
TGTGCCAGCCCAGCGGCGGGAGGCCCCACCGGGGAGCTGTTTTTT,CASPAAGGPTGELFF,TRBJ2-2,NA,TRBD2,15,TRBV11-1
TGTGCCAGCAGTCCCTACGGACAGGGGGCCAATCAGCCCCAGCATTTT,CASSPYGQGANQPQHF,TRBJ1-5,NA,TRBD1,16,TRBV28
TGTGCCAGCTCTGTGGGGTTTGGTCAGCCCCAGCATTTT,CASSVGFGQPQHF,TRBJ1-5,NA,NA,13,TRBV18
TGTGCCTGGAGCGCGGGACTCTATGGCTACACCTTC,CAWSAGLYGYTF,TRBJ1-2,once,NA,12,TRBV30
TGTGCCAGCAGTAAAACACAGGGGAATTCACCCCTCCACTTT,CASSKTQGNSPLHF,TRBJ1-6,NA,TRBD1,14,TRBV6-5
TGTGCCAGCAGCTTGGAGCGGGCCACCGGGGAGCTGTTTTTT,CASSLERATGELFF,TRBJ2-2,NA,NA,14,TRBV5-5
TGTGCCAGCAGATCAGCAGGCGGGACCTCCTACAATGAGCAGTTCTTC,CASRSAGGTSYNEQFF,TRBJ2-1,NA,NA,16,TRBV11-2